The rows below give T cell receptor beta chains drawn from one sample of a study of blood T cell repertoires in COVID-19. Profiled with immunoSEQ multiplex PCR; TCRdb holds only in-frame clones, not every one. The sample has 70,000 or so clones, more than 90% seen once. Sequencing used peripheral blood. The origin of the receptors is a human donor in a cohort sampled during active COVID-19. Both conserved end residues are part of each CDR3. A D gene is named only where the DNA matches it firmly. The size of a clone is reported for some rows only, either as once, few or many, or as a class for expanded clones.

d_gene | j_gene | v_gene | abundance | CDR3aa | CDR3nt
- | TRBJ2-1 | TRBV5-4 | - | CASSFGGRTTYNEQFF | TGTGCCAGCAGCTTCGGGGGACGGACCACCTACAATGAGCAGTTCTTC
TRBD2 | TRBJ2-7 | TRBV4-1 | - | CASSGSSGSSPYEQYF | TGCGCCAGCAGCGGCTCTAGCGGGAGCTCCCCCTACGAGCAGTACTTC
TRBD1 | TRBJ2-1 | TRBV15 | once | CATSSTGGPNEQFF | TGTGCCACCAGCAGCACAGGGGGTCCGAATGAGCAGTTCTTC
- | TRBJ1-5 | TRBV6-5 | - | CASRNREPNQPQHF | TGTGCCAGCAGGAACAGGGAGCCCAATCAGCCCCAGCATTTT
- | TRBJ2-3 | TRBV24-1 | - | CATSDSAEDTQYF | TGTGCCACCAGTGATTCCGCAGAAGATACGCAGTATTTT
- | TRBJ2-3 | TRBV6-6 | - | CASIKNSLGSDTQYF | TGTGCCAGCATTAAAAACTCGCTAGGATCAGATACGCAGTATTTT
- | TRBJ2-3 | TRBV28 | - | CASSSLLSTDTQYF | TGTGCCAGCAGTTCCCTTTTAAGCACAGATACGCAGTATTTT
- | TRBJ2-3 | TRBV28 | - | CASLPLLTDTQYF | TGTGCCAGCCTACCACTCCTCACAGATACGCAGTATTTT
- | TRBJ2-1 | TRBV19 | - | CASSVEYNEQFF | TGTGCCAGTAGTGTGGAGTACAATGAGCAGTTCTTC
- | TRBJ2-7 | TRBV29-1 | few | CSVEDLGLQYF | TGCAGCGTTGAAGATCTGGGACTCCAGTACTTC
TRBD1 | TRBJ1-1 | TRBV18 | - | CASSPLRGDTEAFF | TGTGCCAGCTCACCCCTCAGGGGGGACACTGAAGCTTTCTTT
- | TRBJ1-3 | TRBV2 | - | CASSSGERNTIYF | TGTGCCAGCAGCAGCGGGGAGAGAAACACCATATATTTT
- | TRBJ1-1 | TRBV18 | - | CASSPRDNLNTEAFF | TGTGCCAGCTCACCACGGGACAACTTGAACACTGAAGCTTTCTTT
- | TRBJ2-1 | TRBV19 | - | CASSDGGFNEQFF | TGTGCCAGCTCGGACGGCGGGTTTAATGAGCAGTTCTTC
- | TRBJ2-7 | TRBV19 | - | CASSVTSGREQYF | TGTGCCAGTAGTGTTACCTCGGGTCGCGAGCAGTACTTC
- | TRBJ2-7 | TRBV7-8 | - | CASSQFQLSLERQSRYEQYF | TGTGCCAGCAGCCAATTTCAACTCAGCTTGGAGAGGCAGTCGCGCTACGAGCAGTACTTC
TRBD2 | TRBJ2-3 | TRBV5-6 | - | CASSLPGTSGQDTQYF | TGTGCCAGCAGCTTGCCCGGGACTAGCGGCCAAGATACGCAGTATTTT
- | TRBJ2-1 | TRBV2 | - | CASSVDSPYNEQFF | TGTGCCAGCAGTGTTGATAGCCCCTACAATGAGCAGTTCTTC
- | TRBJ2-5 | TRBV3-1/TRBV3-2 | - | CASSQGSEQETQYF | TGTGCCAGCAGCCAAGGGTCAGAACAAGAGACCCAGTACTTC
- | TRBJ2-7 | TRBV19 | - | CASSMGPRNF | TGTGCCAGTAGTATGGGCCCCCGGAACTTC
- | TRBJ2-3 | TRBV28 | - | CASSPNLFTDTQYF | TGTGCCAGCAGCCCCAACTTGTTCACAGATACGCAGTATTTT
TRBD2 | TRBJ2-5 | TRBV15 | - | CATRTGLAGYQETQYF | TGTGCCACCAGGACAGGACTAGCGGGGTACCAAGAGACCCAGTACTTC
TRBD1 | TRBJ2-7 | TRBV20-1 | - | CSASRGQGYEQYF | TGCAGTGCTAGTCGAGGACAGGGTTACGAGCAGTACTTC
TRBD2 | TRBJ2-5 | TRBV9 | - | CASSVGSLAAQETQYF | TGTGCCAGCAGCGTAGGATCACTAGCGGCTCAAGAGACCCAGTACTTC
- | TRBJ2-1 | TRBV29-1 | once | CSVSDRDGSYNEQFF | TGCAGCGTCAGCGACAGAGACGGGAGCTACAATGAGCAGTTCTTC
- | TRBJ2-4 | TRBV7-8 | - | CASSPYSGRDIQYF | TGTGCCAGCAGCCCCTACAGCGGCCGTGACATTCAGTACTTC
TRBD1 | TRBJ2-7 | TRBV28 | once | CASSSRGLLYEQYF | TGTGCCAGCAGTTCGAGGGGGCTGCTTTACGAGCAGTACTTC
- | TRBJ1-3 | TRBV30 | - | CAWSPRAVFSGNTIYF | TGTGCCTGGAGTCCCAGGGCGGTATTCTCTGGAAACACCATATATTTT
TRBD2 | TRBJ2-1 | TRBV27 | - | CASSSSGRSYNEQFF | TGTGCCAGCAGTTCTAGCGGGAGGTCCTACAATGAGCAGTTCTTC